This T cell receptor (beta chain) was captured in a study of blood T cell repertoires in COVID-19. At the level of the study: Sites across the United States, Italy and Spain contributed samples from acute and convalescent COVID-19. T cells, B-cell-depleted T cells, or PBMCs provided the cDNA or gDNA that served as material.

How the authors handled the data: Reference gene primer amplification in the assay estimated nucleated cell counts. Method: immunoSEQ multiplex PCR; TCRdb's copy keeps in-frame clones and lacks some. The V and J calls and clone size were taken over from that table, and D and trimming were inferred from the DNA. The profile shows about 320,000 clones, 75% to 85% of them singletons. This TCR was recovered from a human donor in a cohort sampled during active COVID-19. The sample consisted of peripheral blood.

The CDR3 region has the DNA TGTGCCAGCAGCTTAGGGGCCGCTTCCACTGAAGCTTTCTTT. This translates into CASSLGAASTEAFF. The V gene is TRBV7-8, the J gene TRBJ1-1; D unclear. The CDR3 totals 14 residues. V was pared by 1 base and J by 4 bases, with 10 bases between. The germline V gene encodes CDR1 SGHVS and CDR2 FQNEAQ.